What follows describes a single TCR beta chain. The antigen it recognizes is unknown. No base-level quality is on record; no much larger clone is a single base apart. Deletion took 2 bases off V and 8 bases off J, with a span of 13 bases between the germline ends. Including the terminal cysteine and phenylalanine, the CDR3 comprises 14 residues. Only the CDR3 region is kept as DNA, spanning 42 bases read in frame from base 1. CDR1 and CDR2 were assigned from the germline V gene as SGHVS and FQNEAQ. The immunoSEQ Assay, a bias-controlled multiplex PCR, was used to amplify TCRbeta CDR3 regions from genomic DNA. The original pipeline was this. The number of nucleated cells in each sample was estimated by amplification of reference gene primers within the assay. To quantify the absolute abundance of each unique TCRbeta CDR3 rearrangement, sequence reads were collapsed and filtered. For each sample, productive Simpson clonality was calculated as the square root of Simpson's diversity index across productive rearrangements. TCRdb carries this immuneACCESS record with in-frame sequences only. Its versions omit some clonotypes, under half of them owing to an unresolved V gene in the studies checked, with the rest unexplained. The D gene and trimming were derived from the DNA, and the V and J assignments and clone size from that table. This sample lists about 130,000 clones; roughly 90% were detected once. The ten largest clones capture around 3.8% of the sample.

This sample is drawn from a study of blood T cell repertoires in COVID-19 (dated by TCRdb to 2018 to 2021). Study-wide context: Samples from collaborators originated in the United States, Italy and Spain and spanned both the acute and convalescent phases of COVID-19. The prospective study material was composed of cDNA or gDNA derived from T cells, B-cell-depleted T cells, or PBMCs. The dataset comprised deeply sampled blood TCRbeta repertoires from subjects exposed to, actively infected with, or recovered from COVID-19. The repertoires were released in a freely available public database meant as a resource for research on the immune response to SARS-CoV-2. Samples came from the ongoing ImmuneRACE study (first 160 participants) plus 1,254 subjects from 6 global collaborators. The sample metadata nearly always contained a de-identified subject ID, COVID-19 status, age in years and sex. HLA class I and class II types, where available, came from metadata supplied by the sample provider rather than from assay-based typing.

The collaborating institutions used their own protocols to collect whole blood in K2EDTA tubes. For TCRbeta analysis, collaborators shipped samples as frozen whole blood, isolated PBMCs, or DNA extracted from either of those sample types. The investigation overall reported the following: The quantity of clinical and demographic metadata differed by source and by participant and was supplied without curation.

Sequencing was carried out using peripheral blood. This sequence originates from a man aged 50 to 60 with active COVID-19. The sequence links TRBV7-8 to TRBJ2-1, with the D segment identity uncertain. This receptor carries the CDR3 CASSLYVTNDEQFF. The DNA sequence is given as TGTGCCAGCAGCTTATACGTGACAAACGATGAGCAGTTCTTC.